The 19 T cell receptor beta chains below all came from one sample that was sequenced in a study of cytomegalovirus exposure and HLA in healthy donors. The PCR used 60 Vbeta and 13 Jbeta primers. The data were produced by immunoSEQ multiplex PCR, yet TCRdb's version contains in-frame clones alone and is incomplete. The sample has more than 75,000 clones, 70% to 85% seen once. Input material: PBMCs. The source is a man aged 25-45 years in good health and CMV-seronegative.

The genes are TRBV29-1 and TRBJ2-1, with a tentative D call TRBD1 (6 bases). V shed 4 bases and J shed 3 bases, with 10 bases lying between them. Germline V gene sequence: CDR1 SQVTM, CDR2 ANQGSEA. This CDR3 spans 13 amino acids. The DNA of the CDR3 is TGCAGCGTTGTGGGGACACTCTACAATGAGCAGTTCTTC. This encodes CSVVGTLYNEQFF.

The chain employs TRBV11-2 and TRBJ2-5; perhaps TRBD2 as D (6 bases). Germline V gene sequence: CDR1 SGHAT, CDR2 FQNNGV. V was shortened by 7 bases and J by 5 bases, with 23 bases between the two germline ends. The CDR3 contains 16 residues. In DNA, the CDR3 is TGTGCCAGCACCCTAAATCGGGACTTGGGGAGTGAGACCCAGTACTTC. Translating it yields CASTLNRDLGSETQYF.

This clone came up a few times. The chain recombines TRBV13 with TRBJ2-3; a possible D gene is TRBD1 (5 bases). Deletions cut 4 bases from V and 0 bases from J, with 11 bases between. This CDR3 comprises 15 residues. Germline V gene sequence: CDR1 PRHDT, CDR2 FYEKMQ (reference sequence). The CDR3: CASSSRQYSTDTQYF. For the CDR3, the DNA is TGTGCCAGCAGCTCCCGACAGTATAGCACAGATACGCAGTATTTT.

The chain carries TRBV6-5 and TRBJ1-2; D perhaps matches TRBD1 (5 bases). CDR3 length equals 14 residues. The ends were cut back, 8 bases at V and 8 bases at J, with 21 bases in the middle. Germline V gives CDR1 MNHEY, CDR2 SVGAGI. The CDR3 nucleotides are TGTGCCAGCTCTCGAACCGGCAGGGAGGGCGGCTACACCTTC. The encoded protein is CASSRTGREGGYTF.

In this sample, this clone turned up once. This chain joins TRBV7-3 and TRBJ1-6; 10 bases align to TRBD1. CDR3 size: 14 residues. Germline lookup yields CDR1 SGHTA and CDR2 FQGTGA. The V segment lost 5 bases and the J segment 9 bases; nucleotides outside the gene matches: 4. This CDR3 is CASSPGQGLSPLHF. In DNA form, the CDR3 reads TGTGCCAGCAGCCCGGGACAGGGGCTTTCACCCCTCCACTTT.

This clone was seen a few times. The chain links TRBV5-4 to TRBJ2-6, with D perhaps matching TRBD1 (6 bases). Trimming stripped 4 bases from V and 1 base from J, with 9 bases between. This CDR3 contains 15 residues. Germline values: CDR1 SGHNT, CDR2 YYREEE (reference sequence). The CDR3 sequence: CASSETGSGANVLTF. As DNA, the CDR3 is TGTGCCAGCAGCGAAACAGGGTCTGGGGCCAACGTCCTGACTTTC.

V is TRBV30 and J is TRBJ1-5; no definite D call. Trimming took off 3 bases at V and 0 bases at J, with 9 bases between the two ends. Germline loops: CDR1 GTSNPN, CDR2 SVGIG (reference sequence). This CDR3 has 14 residues. The CDR3 DNA follows: TGTGCCTGGAGCGGCGGATATAGCAATCAGCCCCAGCATTTT. It encodes CAWSGGYSNQPQHF.

The rearrangement links TRBV28 to TRBJ1-6; D call uncertain. From germline, CDR1 is MDHEN and CDR2 SYDVKM. Trimming took off 8 bases at V and 7 bases at J, with 15 bases between the two ends. CDR3 size: 14 residues. The CDR3 region is CASSGSLNNSPLHF. CDR3 nucleotides: TGTGCCAGCTCGGGGTCCTTAAACAATTCACCCCTCCACTTT.

This chain joins TRBV18 and TRBJ2-3; D is uncertain. Germline V gene sequence: CDR1 KGHSH, CDR2 LQKENI. V lost 3 bases and J 8 bases, leaving 9 bases between the germline ends. CDR3 length: 12 amino acids. Written as DNA, the CDR3 is TGTGCCAGCTCACCCATAGTCCGTACGCAGTATTTT. This encodes CASSPIVRTQYF.

The chain carries TRBV7-8 and TRBJ2-7; perhaps TRBD2 as D (5 bases). This CDR3 spans 14 amino acids. Germline V gene sequence: CDR1 SGHVS, CDR2 FQNEAQ. V was cut by 5 bases and J by 0 bases, with 11 bases left in between. The CDR3 DNA follows: TGTGCCAGCAGCCGGACTGTCAGCTCCTACGAGCAGTACTTC. Translated, it gives CASSRTVSSYEQYF. Based on the CDR3 plus reference TRBV7-8 and TRBJ2-7, the full variable domain is GAGVSQSPRYKVAKRGQDVALRCDPISGHVSLFWYQQALGQGPEFLTYFQNEAQLDKSGLPSDRFFAERPEGSVSTLKIQRTQQEDSAVYLCASSRTVSSYEQYFGPGTRLTVT.

The table lists this clone with a count of one. The rearrangement uses TRBV4-3 and TRBJ1-5; no definite D call. V lost 4 bases, J lost 2 bases, and 9 bases lay in between. The CDR3 contains 14 residues. The germline gives CDR1 LGHNA, CDR2 YSLEER. CDR3 sequence (DNA): TGCGCCAGCAGCCTTATGAGGGGCAATCAGCCCCAGCATTTT. It encodes CASSLMRGNQPQHF.

The CDR3 DNA is TGTGCCAGCAGCCCCCTTACAGGGTTCGGCACTGAAGCTTTCTTT. It encodes CASSPLTGFGTEAFF. J is TRBJ1-1 and V is TRBV7-9; maybe TRBD1 (6 bases). This CDR3 region has 15 residues. The V end lost 5 bases, the J end lost 4 bases, and 17 bases lay between the germline ends. The germline V gene encodes CDR1 SEHNR and CDR2 FQNEAQ (reference sequence).

With regard to this clone: Other DNA sequences in this sample translate to the same CDR3. V is TRBV7-8 and J is TRBJ2-7; D unclear. The CDR3 sequence is 11 residues long. V lost 5 bases to trimming and J lost 3 bases, with 5 bases between them. CDR1 SGHVS and CDR2 FQNEAQ come from the germline V gene. CDR3 residues: CASSLSYEQYF. In DNA, the CDR3 is TGTGCCAGCAGCCTTAGCTACGAGCAGTACTTC.

This clone was recorded a few times. V is TRBV2 and J is TRBJ2-7, with 9 bases lining up with TRBD1. With V trimmed by 4 bases and J by 3 bases, 7 bases remained unmatched. The CDR3 is 15 amino acids. Germline V gene data show CDR1 as SNHLY and CDR2 as FYNNEI. The CDR3 DNA follows: TGTGCCAGCAGTGGGCGGGACAGGGTAGTCTACGAGCAGTACTTC. It encodes CASSGRDRVVYEQYF.

This clone showed up just once. The V and J genes are TRBV6-1 and TRBJ2-2; tentatively, D is TRBD2 (5 bases). CDR1 is MNHNS and CDR2 is SASEGT in the germline V gene. Trimming stripped 8 bases from V and 7 bases from J, with 14 bases between. The CDR3 runs 13 residues. The CDR3 sequence: CASGYTSIGELFF. CDR3 in DNA: TGTGCCAGCGGCTATACTAGTATCGGGGAGCTGTTTTTT.

This clone has a handful of counts. The chain joins TRBV4-1 to TRBJ1-3, with D possibly being TRBD1 (6 bases). CDR3 length: 15 residues. Deletions cut 2 bases from V and 1 base from J, with 9 bases between. In germline, CDR1 is MGHRA, CDR2 YSYEKL. DNA of the CDR3: TGCGCCAGCAGCCAAACCACAGGGTCTGGAAACACCATATATTTT. Translating gives CASSQTTGSGNTIYF.

The chain combines TRBV28 with TRBJ2-1, with 8 bases fitting TRBD1. Trimming at V came to 4 bases and at J to 4 bases, leaving 12 bases not matched to a gene. The CDR3 totals 17 residues. From germline, CDR1 is MDHEN and CDR2 SYDVKM. The CDR3 protein is CASSSRTGSIFYNEQFF. For the CDR3, the DNA is TGTGCCAGCAGTTCTAGGACAGGGTCGATATTTTACAATGAGCAGTTCTTC. Filled out from reference TRBV28 and TRBJ2-1, the complete variable domain reads DVKVTQSSRYLVKRTGEKVFLECVQDMDHENMFWYRQDPGLGLRLIYFSYDVKMKEKGDIPEGYSVSREKKERFSLILESASTNQTSMYLCASSSRTGSIFYNEQFFGPGTRLTVL.

The DNA for the CDR3 is TGTGCCAGCAGCTTAGCGGGAGAGGGCTACGAGCAGTACTTC. It codes for CASSLAGEGYEQYF. V and J are TRBV6-1 and TRBJ2-7; 9 bases are shared with TRBD2. Looked up from germline, CDR1 is MNHNS and CDR2 is SASEGT. The CDR3 consists of 14 residues. The junction had 6 bases not matched to a gene; V was cut back by 6 bases and J by 3 bases.

V and J are TRBV5-1 and TRBJ2-3; D perhaps matches TRBD2 (5 bases). Trimming left V 3 bases short and J 5 bases short, with 10 bases between. The CDR3 covers 13 residues. Germline CDR1 and CDR2: SGHRS and YFSETQ. CDR3 amino acids: CASSSPGLDTQYF. For the CDR3, the DNA is TGCGCCAGCAGCTCTCCGGGGTTAGATACGCAGTATTTT. Variable domain in full (rest from reference TRBV5-1 and TRBJ2-3): KAGVTQTPRYLIKTRGQQVTLSCSPISGHRSVSWYQQTPGQGLQFLFEYFSETQRNKGNFPGRFSGRQFSNSRSEMNVSTLELGDSALYLCASSSPGLDTQYFGPGTRLTVL.